This T cell receptor (beta chain) was documented in a study of T cells after yellow fever vaccination. Study-wide context: Libraries from low-cell-number fractions were prepared with the SMART-Seq v4 Ultra Low Input RNA kit.

For TCR, cDNA came from 5'RACE template switching, which added a universal primer site and UMIs. TCRdb analysed the 5' RACE reads with MiXCR anew, one entry per CDR3 protein. The table has about 370,000 distinct CDR3 sequences, about 9.9% seen once. The CDR3 has 16 residues. Losses at the gene ends were 5 bases for V and 6 bases for J; bases not matched to a gene: 10. Germline loops: CDR1 SGHNT, CDR2 YENEEA. Study-level results: Reappearance after the booster was observed for most primary-vaccination clones (roughly 96% CD4, about 86% CD8).

Note on this clonotype: Its antigen remains unknown.

The receptor's source is a man aged 18 to 29 who received the YFV17D yellow fever vaccine. V is TRBV11-3 and J is TRBJ2-2; 9 bases are shared with TRBD1. Sample: PBMCs, taken on the day of the first yellow fever vaccination. CDR3 sequence reads: CASSVRYGQGSGELFF. The CDR3 bases are TGTGCCAGCAGCGTAAGATACGGACAGGGGTCCGGGGAGCTGTTTTTT.